This T cell receptor (beta chain) was found in a study of blood T cell repertoires in COVID-19. Produced via immunoSEQ multiplex PCR; TCRdb's table is partial and in-frame only. The sample yields about 240,000 clones, around 88% seen once. Sequencing used PBMCs or T cells enriched from blood (not recorded which). The TCR comes from a woman aged 40 to 55 with acute COVID-19.

The DNA of the CDR3 is TGTGCCAGCAGTTTTCCCGGCAGGGGGATGTCACCCCTCCACTTT. Its protein product is CASSFPGRGMSPLHF. The chain recombines TRBV28 with TRBJ1-6; TRBD1 matches 7 bases. V lost 3 bases and J lost 10; bases outside the gene matches: 9. CDR1 and CDR2 (germline): MDHEN, SYDVKM. The CDR3 loop spans 15 amino acids.